This entry is about one TCR beta chain. Its specificity is unknown. These data originate in a study of CD8 T cells in Susac syndrome. Points from the study as a whole: As the study acknowledged, the number of individuals who were part of its TCR sequencing and HLA analysis was relatively small.

Germline-derived CDR1 and CDR2 are DFQATT and SNEGSKA (reference sequence). The CDR3 consists of 13 residues. With 0 bases removed from V and 1 base from J, the gap between germline ends came to 6 bases. Random hexamers were used to reverse transcribe the RNA input (about 0.45 to 1 ug). One entry per CDR3 protein, called by TCRdb with MiXCR from the immunoSEQ multiplex PCR reads. The table lists some 160,000 distinct CDR3 sequences, roughly 94% of them singletons. This rearrangement joins TRBV20-1 to TRBJ1-1; the D is unclear. The material sequenced was CD4+ T cells from PBMCs. This receptor was taken from a human donor with Susac syndrome. This CDR3 reads CSARDPRNTEAFF. The CDR3 DNA sequence: TGCAGTGCTAGAGATCCCAGGAACACTGAAGCTTTCTTT.